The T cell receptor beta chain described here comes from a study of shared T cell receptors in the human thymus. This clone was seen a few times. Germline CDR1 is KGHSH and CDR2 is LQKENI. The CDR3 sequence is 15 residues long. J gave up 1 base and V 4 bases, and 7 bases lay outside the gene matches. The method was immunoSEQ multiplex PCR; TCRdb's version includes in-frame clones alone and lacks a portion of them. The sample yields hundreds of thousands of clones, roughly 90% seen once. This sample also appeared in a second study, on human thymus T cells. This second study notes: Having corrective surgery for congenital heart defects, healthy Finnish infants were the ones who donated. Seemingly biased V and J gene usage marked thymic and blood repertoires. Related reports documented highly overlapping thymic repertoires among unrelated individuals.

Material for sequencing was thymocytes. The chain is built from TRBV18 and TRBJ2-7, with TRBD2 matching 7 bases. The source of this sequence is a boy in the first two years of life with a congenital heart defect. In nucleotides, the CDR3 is TGTGCCAGCTCACAAGCGGGACGCCCTTCCTACGAGCAGTACTTC. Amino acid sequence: CASSQAGRPSYEQYF.